This TCR beta chain was sequenced for a study of PD-1 blockade in mismatch repair-deficient tumors. Here immunoSEQ multiplex PCR was the method, and the copy in TCRdb shows in-frame clones only, minus some. The sample lists 100,000 to 150,000 clones; about 88% were seen once. Mismatch repair deficiency was confirmed in all patients, by PCR or immunohistochemistry. This clone came up once. Source: peripheral blood, taken 44 weeks after starting pembrolizumab. The receptor was isolated from an adult with mismatch repair-deficient cancer.

CDR3: CASSLSSTYGGEQYF. CDR3 DNA sequence: TGTGCCAGCAGTTTATCGAGTACGTATGGGGGCGAGCAGTACTTC. The gene calls are TRBV27 and TRBJ2-7, with D perhaps being TRBD1 or TRBD2 (5 bases each). The CDR3 consists of 15 residues. V was pared by 0 bases and J by 6 bases, with 15 bases between. Germline CDR1 MNHEY, CDR2 SMNVEV (reference sequence).